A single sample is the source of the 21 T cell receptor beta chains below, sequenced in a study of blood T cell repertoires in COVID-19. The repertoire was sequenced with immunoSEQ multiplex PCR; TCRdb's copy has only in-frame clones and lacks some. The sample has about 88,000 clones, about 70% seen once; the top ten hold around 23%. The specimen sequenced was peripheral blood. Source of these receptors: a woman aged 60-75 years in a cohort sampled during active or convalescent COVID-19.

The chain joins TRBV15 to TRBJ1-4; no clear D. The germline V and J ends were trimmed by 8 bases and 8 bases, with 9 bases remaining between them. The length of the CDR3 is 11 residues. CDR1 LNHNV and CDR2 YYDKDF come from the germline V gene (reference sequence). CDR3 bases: TGTGCCACCGCGGCGGGGGAAAAACTGTTTTTT. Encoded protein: CATAAGEKLFF. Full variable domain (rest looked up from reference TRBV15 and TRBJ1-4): DAMVIQNPRYQVTQFGKPVTLSCSQTLNHNVMYWYQQKSSQAPKLLFHYYDKDFNNEADTPDNFQSRRPNTSFCFLDIRSPGLGDTAMYLCATAAGEKLFFGSGTQLSVL.

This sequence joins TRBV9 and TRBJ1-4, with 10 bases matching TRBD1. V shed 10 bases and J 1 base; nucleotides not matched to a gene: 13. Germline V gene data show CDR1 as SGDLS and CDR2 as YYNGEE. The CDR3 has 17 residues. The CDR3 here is CAVSAGTGDITNEKLFF. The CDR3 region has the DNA TGTGCCGTTTCAGCGGGGACAGGGGATATAACTAATGAAAAACTGTTTTTT.

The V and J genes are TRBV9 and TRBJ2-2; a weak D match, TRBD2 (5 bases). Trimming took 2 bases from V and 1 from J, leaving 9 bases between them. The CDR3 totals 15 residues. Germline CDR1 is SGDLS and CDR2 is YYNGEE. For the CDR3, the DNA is TGTGCCAGCAGCGTCGGACTCCTGAACACCGGGGAGCTGTTTTTT. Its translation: CASSVGLLNTGELFF.

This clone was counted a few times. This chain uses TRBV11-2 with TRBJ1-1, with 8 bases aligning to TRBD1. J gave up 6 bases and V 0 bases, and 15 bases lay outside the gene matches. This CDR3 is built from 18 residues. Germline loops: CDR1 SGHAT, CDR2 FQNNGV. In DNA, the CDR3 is TGTGCCAGCAGCTTAGATCAGGGGGCGCTGGGGTTGAGGGCTGAAGCTTTCTTT. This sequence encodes CASSLDQGALGLRAEAFF.

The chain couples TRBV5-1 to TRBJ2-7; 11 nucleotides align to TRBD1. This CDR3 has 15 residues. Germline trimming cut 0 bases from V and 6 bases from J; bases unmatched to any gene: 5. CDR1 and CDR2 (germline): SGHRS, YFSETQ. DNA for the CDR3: TGCGCCAGCAGCTTGGTAGGACAGGGGGCTAGCGAGCAGTACTTC. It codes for CASSLVGQGASEQYF.

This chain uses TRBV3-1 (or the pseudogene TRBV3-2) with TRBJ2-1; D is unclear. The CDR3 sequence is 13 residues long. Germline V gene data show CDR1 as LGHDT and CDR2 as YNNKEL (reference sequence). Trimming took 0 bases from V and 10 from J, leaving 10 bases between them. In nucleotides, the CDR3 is TGTGCCAGCAGCCAAGATGTGCTAGGCGAGCAGTTCTTC. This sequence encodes CASSQDVLGEQFF.

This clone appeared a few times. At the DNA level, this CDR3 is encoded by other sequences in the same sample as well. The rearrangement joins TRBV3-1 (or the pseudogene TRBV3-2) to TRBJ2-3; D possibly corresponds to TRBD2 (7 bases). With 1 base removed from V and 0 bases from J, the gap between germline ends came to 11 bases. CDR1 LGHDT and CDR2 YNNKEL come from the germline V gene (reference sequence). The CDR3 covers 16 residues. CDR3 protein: CASSQVRGPSTDTQYF. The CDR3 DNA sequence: TGTGCCAGCAGCCAAGTGCGGGGGCCCAGCACAGATACGCAGTATTTT.

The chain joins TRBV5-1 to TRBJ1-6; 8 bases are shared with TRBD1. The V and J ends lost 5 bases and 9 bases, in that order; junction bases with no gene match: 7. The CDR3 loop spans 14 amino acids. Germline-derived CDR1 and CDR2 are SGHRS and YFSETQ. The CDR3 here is CASRQRTGSSPLHF. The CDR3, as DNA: TGCGCCAGCAGACAAAGGACAGGGTCTTCACCCCTCCACTTT.

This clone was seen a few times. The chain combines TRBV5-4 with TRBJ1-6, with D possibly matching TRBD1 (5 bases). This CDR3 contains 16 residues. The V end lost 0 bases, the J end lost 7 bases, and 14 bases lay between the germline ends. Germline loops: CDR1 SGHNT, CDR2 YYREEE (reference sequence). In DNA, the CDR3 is TGTGCCAGCAGCTTGGAGGTGGCAGGGAGGAATTCACCCCTCCACTTT. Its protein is CASSLEVAGRNSPLHF.

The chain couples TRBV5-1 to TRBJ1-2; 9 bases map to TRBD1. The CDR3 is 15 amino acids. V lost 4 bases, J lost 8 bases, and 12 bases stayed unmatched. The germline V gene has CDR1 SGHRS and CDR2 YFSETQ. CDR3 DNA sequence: TGCGCCAGCAGCACACAGGGGGCGGAGTGGCGGGGCTACACCTTC. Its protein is CASSTQGAEWRGYTF.

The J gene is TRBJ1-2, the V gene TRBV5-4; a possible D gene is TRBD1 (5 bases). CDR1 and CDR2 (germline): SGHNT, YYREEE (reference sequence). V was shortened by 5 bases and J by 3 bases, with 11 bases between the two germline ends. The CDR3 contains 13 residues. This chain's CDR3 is CASSPRGYYGYTF. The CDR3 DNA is TGTGCCAGCAGTCCGCGGGGGTACTATGGCTACACCTTC.

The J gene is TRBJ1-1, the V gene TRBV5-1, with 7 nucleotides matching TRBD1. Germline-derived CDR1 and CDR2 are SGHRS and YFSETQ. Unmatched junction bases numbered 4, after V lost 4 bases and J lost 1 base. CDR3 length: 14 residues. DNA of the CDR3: TGCGCCAGCAGCGCGGGACAGAAGAACACTGAAGCTTTCTTT. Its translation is CASSAGQKNTEAFF.

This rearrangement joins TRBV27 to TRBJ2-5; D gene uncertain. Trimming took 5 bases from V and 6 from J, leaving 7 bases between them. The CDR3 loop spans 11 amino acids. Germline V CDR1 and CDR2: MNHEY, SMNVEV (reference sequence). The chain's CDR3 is CASSARKTQYF. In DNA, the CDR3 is TGTGCCAGCAGTGCGAGAAAGACCCAGTACTTC.

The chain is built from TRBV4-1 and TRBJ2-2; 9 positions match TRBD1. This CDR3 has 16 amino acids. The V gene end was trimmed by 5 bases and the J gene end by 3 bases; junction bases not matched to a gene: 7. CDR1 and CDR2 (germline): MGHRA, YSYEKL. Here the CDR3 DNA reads TGCGCCAGCAGCAATGGACAGGGGCAAGACACCGGGGAGCTGTTTTTT. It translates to CASSNGQGQDTGELFF.

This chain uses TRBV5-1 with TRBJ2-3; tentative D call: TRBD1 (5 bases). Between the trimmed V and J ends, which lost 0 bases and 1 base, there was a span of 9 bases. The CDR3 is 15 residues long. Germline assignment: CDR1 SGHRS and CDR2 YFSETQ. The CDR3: CASSLAFRGTDTQYF. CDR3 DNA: TGCGCCAGCAGCTTGGCCTTCAGGGGCACAGATACGCAGTATTTT.

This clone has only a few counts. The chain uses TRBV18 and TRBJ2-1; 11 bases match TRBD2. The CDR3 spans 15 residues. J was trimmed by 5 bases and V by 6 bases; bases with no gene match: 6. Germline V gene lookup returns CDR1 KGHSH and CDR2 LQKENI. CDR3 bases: TGTGCCAGCTCCCCGACTAGCGGGGCAAACAATGAGCAGTTCTTC. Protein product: CASSPTSGANNEQFF. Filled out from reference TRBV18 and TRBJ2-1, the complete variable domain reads NAGVMQNPRHLVRRRGQEARLRCSPMKGHSHVYWYRQLPEEGLKFMVYLQKENIIDESGMPKERFSAEFPKEGPSILRIQQVVRGDSAAYFCASSPTSGANNEQFFGPGTRLTVL.

CDR3 in DNA: TGCGCCAGCACAACTGGACTAGCGGGGGCCGAGCAGTACTTC. Protein: CASTTGLAGAEQYF. The rearrangement uses TRBV10-1 and TRBJ2-7; 13 bases are shared with TRBD2. This CDR3 region has 14 residues. Germline loops: CDR1 WNHNN, CDR2 SYGVQD (reference sequence). With V trimmed by 7 bases and J by 6 bases, 6 bases remained unmatched.

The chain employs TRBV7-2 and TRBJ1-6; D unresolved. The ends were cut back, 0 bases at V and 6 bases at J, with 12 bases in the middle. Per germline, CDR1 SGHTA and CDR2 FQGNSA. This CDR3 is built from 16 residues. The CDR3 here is CASSLATVKPNSPLHF. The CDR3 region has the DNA TGTGCCAGCAGCTTAGCTACAGTTAAACCTAATTCACCCCTCCACTTT.

CDR3 amino acids: CASSYTSTNEKLFF. The CDR3 DNA follows: TGTGCCAGCAGTTATACATCAACTAATGAAAAACTGTTTTTT. The chain is built from TRBV6-5 and TRBJ1-4; D not certain. With 3 bases removed from V and 0 bases from J, the gap between germline ends came to 5 bases. CDR3 length equals 14 residues. Germline V gene sequence: CDR1 MNHEY, CDR2 SVGAGI.

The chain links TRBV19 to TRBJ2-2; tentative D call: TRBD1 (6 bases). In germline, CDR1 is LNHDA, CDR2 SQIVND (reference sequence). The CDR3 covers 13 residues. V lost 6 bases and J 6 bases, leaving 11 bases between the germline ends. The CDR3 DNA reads TGTGCCAGTAGAAACACAGGGTCCGGGGAGCTGTTTTTT. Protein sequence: CASRNTGSGELFF.

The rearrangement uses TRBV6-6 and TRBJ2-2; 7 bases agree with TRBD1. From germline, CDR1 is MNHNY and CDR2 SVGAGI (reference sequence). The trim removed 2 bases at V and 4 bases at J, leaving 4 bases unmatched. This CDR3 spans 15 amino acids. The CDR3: CASSYRDRATGELFF. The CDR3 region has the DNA TGTGCCAGCAGTTACAGGGACAGAGCCACCGGGGAGCTGTTTTTT.